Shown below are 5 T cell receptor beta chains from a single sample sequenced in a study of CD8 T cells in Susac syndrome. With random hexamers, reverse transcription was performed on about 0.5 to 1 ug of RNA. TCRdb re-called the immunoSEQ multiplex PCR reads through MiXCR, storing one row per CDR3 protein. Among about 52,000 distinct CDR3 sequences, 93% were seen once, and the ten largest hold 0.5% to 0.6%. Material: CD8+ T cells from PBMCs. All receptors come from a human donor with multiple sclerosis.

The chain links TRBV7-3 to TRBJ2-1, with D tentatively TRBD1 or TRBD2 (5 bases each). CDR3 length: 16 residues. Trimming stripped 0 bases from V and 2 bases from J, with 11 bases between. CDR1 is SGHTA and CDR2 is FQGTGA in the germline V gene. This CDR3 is CASSLTPGTAYNEQFF. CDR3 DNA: TGTGCCAGCAGCTTAACCCCCGGGACCGCCTACAATGAGCAGTTCTTC.

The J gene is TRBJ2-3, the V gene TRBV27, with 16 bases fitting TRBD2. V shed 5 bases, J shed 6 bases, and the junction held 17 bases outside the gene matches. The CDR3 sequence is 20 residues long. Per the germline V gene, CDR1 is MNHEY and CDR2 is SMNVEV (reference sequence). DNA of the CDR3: TGTGCCAGCAGTATCCACCTCCCGGGACTAGCGGGGGGGCTGGTGGATACGCAGTATTTT. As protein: CASSIHLPGLAGGLVDTQYF.

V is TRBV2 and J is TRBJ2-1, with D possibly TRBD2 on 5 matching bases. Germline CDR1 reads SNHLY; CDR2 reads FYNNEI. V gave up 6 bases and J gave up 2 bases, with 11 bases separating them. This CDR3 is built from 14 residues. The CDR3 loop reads CASRTEAAYNEQFF. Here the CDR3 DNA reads TGTGCCAGCAGGACGGAGGCCGCCTACAATGAGCAGTTCTTC.

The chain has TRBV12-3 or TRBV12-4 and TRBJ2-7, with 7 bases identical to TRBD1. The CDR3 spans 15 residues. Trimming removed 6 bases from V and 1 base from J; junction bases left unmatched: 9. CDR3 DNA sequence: TGTGCCAGCAGCCCGAAGGACAGGCGATCCTACGAGCAGTACTTC. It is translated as CASSPKDRRSYEQYF.

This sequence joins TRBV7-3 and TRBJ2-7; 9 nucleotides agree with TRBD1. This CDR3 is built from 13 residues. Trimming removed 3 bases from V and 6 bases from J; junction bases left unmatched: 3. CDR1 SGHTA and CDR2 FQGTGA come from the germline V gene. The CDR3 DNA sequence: TGTGCCAGCAGCTTTACAGGGGGCGGCGAGCAGTACTTC. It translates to CASSFTGGGEQYF.